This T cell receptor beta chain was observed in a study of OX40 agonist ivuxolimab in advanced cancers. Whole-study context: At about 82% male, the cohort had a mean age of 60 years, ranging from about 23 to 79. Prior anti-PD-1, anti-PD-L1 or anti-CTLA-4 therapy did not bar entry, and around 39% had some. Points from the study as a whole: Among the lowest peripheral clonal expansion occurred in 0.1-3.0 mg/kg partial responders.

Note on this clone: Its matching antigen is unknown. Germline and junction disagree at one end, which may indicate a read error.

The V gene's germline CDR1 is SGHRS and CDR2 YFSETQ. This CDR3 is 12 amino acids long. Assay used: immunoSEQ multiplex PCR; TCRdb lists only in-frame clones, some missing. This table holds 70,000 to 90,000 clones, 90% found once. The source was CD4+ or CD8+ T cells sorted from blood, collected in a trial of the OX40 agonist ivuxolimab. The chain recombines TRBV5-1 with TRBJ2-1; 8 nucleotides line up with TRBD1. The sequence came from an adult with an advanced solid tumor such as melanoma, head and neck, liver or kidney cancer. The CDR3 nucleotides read TGCGCCAGCAGCTTTCAGGGGGCTGAGCAGCTCTTC. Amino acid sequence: CASSFQGAEQLF.